This T cell receptor beta chain was profiled in a study of T cell changes during pregnancy in multiple sclerosis. This clone is a singleton in its sample. Here immunoSEQ multiplex PCR was the method, and the copy in TCRdb shows in-frame clones only, minus some. The sample carries tens of thousands of clones, 85% to 90% recorded once. CDR1 and CDR2 (germline): SEHNR, FQNEAQ (reference sequence). Germline trimming cut 4 bases from V and 2 bases from J; bases unmatched to any gene: 10. The CDR3 spans 19 residues. The source is a female donor in good health, enrolled as a control in a pregnancy study. This specimen consisted of peripheral blood, obtained in the first trimester of pregnancy. The chain recombines TRBV7-9 with TRBJ2-5, with 16 bases identical to TRBD2. For the CDR3, the DNA is TGTGCCAGCAGCTCAACCGGGACTAGCGGGGGGGCCGCTCAAGAGACCCAGTACTTC. Translating it yields CASSSTGTSGGAAQETQYF.